The T cell receptor (beta chain) under discussion was sequenced for a study of shared clonotypes between healthy human individuals. Study-wide results and caveats: The low donor count limited represented genetic and exposure-history diversity.

V dropped 3 bases and J dropped 4 bases, with 9 bases sitting between them. CDR1 is MDHEN and CDR2 is SYDVKM in the germline V gene. The CDR3 is 13 amino acids. With regard to this clone: The antigen is undetermined.

An even split of each subset's genomic DNA across several immunoSEQ plates was performed. The data were produced by immunoSEQ multiplex PCR, yet TCRdb's version contains in-frame clones alone and is incomplete. The sample records some 690,000 clones, less than 95% being singletons. Sample: memory CD8+ T cells from PBMCs. Subset of the sample: CD45RO+ cells pooled with CCR7-negative TemRA cells. The receptor's source is a man between 18 and 35 years old in good health. Some clones in this sample may be carry-over from other donors' samples. V usage is TRBV28 and J usage is TRBJ1-2, with D unresolved. The CDR3 DNA sequence: TGTGCCAGCAGTTTGTCCGATATCTATGGCTACACCTTC. Translated: CASSLSDIYGYTF.